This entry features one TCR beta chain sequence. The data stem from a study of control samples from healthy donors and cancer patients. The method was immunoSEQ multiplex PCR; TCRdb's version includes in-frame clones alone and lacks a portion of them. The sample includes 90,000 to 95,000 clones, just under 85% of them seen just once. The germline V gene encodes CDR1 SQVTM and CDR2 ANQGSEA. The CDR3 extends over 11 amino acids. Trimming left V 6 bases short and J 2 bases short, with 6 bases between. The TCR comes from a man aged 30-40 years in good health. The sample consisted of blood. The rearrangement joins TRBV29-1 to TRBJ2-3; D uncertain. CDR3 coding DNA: TGCAGCGTGGGGTACACAGATACGCAGTATTTT. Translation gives CSVGYTDTQYF.